This TCR beta chain was recovered during a study of blood T cell repertoires in COVID-19. Study overall: The United States, Italy and Spain were the sources of the acute and convalescent COVID-19 samples. Nucleic acid was either cDNA or gDNA, and it came from T cells, B-cell-depleted T cells, or PBMCs.

Authors' methods: By means of reference gene primer amplification, nucleated cell counts were estimated. Libraries were prepared by immunoSEQ multiplex PCR; TCRdb keeps only in-frame clonotypes and omits some of them. Clonal size and the V and J genes are those of that table, whereas D and trimming came from the DNA. The top ten hold 4% to 5% of the sample, which has 250,000 or so clones, roughly nine tenths seen once. This receptor was taken from a middle-aged woman who had recovered from COVID-19. Sequencing was performed on peripheral blood.

DNA for the CDR3: TGTGCCAGCAGCGATTGGGACACGGACACTGAAGCTTTCTTT. Amino acid sequence: CASSDWDTDTEAFF. The V call is TRBV7-9, the J call TRBJ1-1; TRBD1 might be the D (6 bases). The CDR3 is 14 amino acids. Trimming removed 5 bases from V and 3 bases from J, with 13 bases in between. The germline CDR1 and CDR2 sequences are SEHNR and FQNEAQ (reference sequence).